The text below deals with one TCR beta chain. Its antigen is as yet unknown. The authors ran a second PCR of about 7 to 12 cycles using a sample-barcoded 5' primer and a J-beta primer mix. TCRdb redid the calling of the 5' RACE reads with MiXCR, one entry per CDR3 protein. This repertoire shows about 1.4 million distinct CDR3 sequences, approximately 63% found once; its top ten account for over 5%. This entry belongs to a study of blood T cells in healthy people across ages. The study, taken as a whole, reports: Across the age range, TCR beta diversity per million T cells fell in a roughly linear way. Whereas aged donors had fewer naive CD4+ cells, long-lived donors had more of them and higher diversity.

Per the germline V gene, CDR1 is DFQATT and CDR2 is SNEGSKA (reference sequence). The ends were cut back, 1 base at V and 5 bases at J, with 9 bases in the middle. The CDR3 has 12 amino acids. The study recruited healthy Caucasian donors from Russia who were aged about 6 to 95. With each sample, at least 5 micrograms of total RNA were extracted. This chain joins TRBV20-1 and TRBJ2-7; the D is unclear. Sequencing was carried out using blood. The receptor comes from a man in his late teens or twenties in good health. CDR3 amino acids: CSARVAGDEQYF. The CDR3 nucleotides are TGCAGTGCTAGAGTAGCAGGAGACGAGCAGTACTTC.